The clone carrying this T cell receptor beta chain was counted once. What it binds is not known. Each CDR3 protein gets one entry after TCRdb re-called the 5' RACE reads with MiXCR. This repertoire shows about 270,000 distinct CDR3 sequences, roughly 32% found once; its top ten account for around 4.2%. The data were taken from a study of CD8 T cells in ankylosing spondylitis. Study-level findings and limits: Within matched ankylosing spondylitis synovial fluid, disease-linked clones were reportedly significantly enriched. What appeared characteristic of ankylosing spondylitis blood was a TCR beta motif of under 10 highly homologous variants.

Germline CDR1 and CDR2: SGHDT and YYEEEE. V was pared by 5 bases and J by 2 bases, with 12 bases between. This CDR3 has 14 amino acids. The receptor comes from a male donor with ankylosing spondylitis or in good health (not recorded which). V and J are TRBV5-6 and TRBJ2-3, with D uncertain. Input material: blood, either unsorted or a sorted T cell fraction (not recorded which). DNA for the CDR3: TGTGCCAGCAGACCTTTGGAGCCCACAGATACGCAGTATTTT. Residues: CASRPLEPTDTQYF.